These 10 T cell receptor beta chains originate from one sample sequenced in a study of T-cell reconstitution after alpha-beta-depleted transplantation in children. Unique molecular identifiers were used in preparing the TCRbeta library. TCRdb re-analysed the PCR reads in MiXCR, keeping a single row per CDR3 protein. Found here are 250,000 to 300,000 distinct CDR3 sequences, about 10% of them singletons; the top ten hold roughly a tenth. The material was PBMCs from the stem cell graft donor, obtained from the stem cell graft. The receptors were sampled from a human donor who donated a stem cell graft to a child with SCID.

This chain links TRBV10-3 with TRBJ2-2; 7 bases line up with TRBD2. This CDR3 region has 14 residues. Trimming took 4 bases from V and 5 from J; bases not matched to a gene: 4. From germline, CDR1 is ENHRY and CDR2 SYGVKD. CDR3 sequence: CAISAPGGTGELFF. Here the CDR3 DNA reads TGTGCCATCAGTGCACCGGGGGGAACCGGGGAGCTGTTTTTT.

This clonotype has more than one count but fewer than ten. CDR3 region: CASSSTLNEAFF. Here the CDR3 DNA reads TGTGCCAGCAGCTCAACGTTGAATGAAGCTTTCTTT. This chain connects TRBV7-9 to TRBJ1-1, with D unresolved. Per germline, CDR1 SEHNR and CDR2 FQNEAQ (reference sequence). CDR3 length: 12 residues. Deletions cut 4 bases from V and 7 bases from J, with 10 bases between.

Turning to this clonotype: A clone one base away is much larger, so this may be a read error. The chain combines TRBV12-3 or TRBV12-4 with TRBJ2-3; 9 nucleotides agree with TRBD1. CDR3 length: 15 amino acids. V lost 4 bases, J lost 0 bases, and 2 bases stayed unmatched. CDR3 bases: TGTGCCAGCAGTTCGACAGGGGGAAGCACAGATACGCAGTATTTT. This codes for CASSSTGGSTDTQYF.

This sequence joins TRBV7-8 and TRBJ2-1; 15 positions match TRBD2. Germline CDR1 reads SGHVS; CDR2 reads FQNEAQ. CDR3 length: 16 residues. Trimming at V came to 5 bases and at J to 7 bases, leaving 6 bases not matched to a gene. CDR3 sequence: CASSAGLAGGLNEQFF. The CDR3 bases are TGTGCCAGCAGCGCCGGACTAGCGGGGGGGCTAAATGAGCAGTTCTTC. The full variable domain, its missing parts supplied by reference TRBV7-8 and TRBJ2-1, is GAGVSQSPRYKVAKRGQDVALRCDPISGHVSLFWYQQALGQGPEFLTYFQNEAQLDKSGLPSDRFFAERPEGSVSTLKIQRTQQEDSAVYLCASSAGLAGGLNEQFFGPGTRLTVL.

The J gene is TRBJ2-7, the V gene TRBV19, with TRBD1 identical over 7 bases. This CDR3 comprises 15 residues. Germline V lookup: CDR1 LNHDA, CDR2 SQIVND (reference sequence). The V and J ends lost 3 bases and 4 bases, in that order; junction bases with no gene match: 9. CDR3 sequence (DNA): TGTGCCAGTAGTATTCGGTGGACAGGACCGTACGAGCAGTACTTC. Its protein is CASSIRWTGPYEQYF.

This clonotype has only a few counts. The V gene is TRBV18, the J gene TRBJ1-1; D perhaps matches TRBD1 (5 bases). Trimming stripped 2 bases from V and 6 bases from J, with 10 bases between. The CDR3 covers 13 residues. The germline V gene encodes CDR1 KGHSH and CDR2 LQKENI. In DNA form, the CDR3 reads TGTGCCAGCTCACCATCGAGGGACGCTGAAGCTTTCTTT. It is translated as CASSPSRDAEAFF.

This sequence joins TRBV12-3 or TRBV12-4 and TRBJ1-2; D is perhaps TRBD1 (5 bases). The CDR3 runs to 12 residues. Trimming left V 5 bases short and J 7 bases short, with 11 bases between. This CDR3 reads CASSPGDSGYTF. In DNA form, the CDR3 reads TGTGCCAGCAGTCCCGGGGACTCTGGCTACACCTTC.

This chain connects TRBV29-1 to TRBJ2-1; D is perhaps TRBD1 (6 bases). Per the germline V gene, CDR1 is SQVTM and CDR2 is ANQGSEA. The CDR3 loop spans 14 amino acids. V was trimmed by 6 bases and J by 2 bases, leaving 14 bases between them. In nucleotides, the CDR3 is TGCAGCGTCCCTCCAGGGGACCCCTACAATGAGCAGTTCTTC. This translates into CSVPPGDPYNEQFF.

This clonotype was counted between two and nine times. CDR3 in DNA: TGTGCCAGCAGTTACCCCGGACAGGGGTCCTACAATGAGCAGTTCTTC. It yields the protein CASSYPGQGSYNEQFF. This chain joins TRBV6-5 and TRBJ2-1, with TRBD1 matching over 9 bases. There are 16 residues in the CDR3. The ends lost 2 bases at V and 1 base at J; junction bases unmatched: 3. Germline assignment: CDR1 MNHEY and CDR2 SVGAGI.

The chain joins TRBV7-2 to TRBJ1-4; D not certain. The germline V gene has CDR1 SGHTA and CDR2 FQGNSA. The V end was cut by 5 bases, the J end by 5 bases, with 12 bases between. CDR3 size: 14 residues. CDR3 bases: TGTGCCAGCAGCCCGGTCCTGTCCAATGAAAAACTGTTTTTT. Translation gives CASSPVLSNEKLFF.